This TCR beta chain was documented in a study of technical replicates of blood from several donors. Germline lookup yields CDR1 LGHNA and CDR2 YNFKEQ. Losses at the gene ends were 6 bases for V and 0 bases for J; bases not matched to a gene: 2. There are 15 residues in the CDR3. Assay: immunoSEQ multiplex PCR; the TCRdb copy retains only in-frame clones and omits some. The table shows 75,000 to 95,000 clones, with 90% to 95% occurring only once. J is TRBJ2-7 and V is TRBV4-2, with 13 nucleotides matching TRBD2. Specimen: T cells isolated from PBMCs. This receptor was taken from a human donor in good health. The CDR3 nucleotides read TGTGCCAGCAGGGGGACTAGCGGGGACTCCTACGAGCAGTACTTC. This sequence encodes CASRGTSGDSYEQYF.